This entry features one T cell receptor beta chain sequence. Per germline, CDR1 SNHLY and CDR2 FYNNEI. Trimming took 6 bases from V and 4 from J; bases not matched to a gene: 8. The CDR3 runs 15 residues. Here immunoSEQ multiplex PCR was the method, and the copy in TCRdb shows in-frame clones only, minus some. The sample yields tens of thousands of clones, 80% to 95% seen once. The data derive from a study of T cell changes during pregnancy in multiple sclerosis. This receptor was taken from a female donor with multiple sclerosis, enrolled in a pregnancy study. The sequences come from peripheral blood, collected in the second trimester of pregnancy. The genes are TRBV2 and TRBJ1-1, with TRBD1 matching 10 bases. Written as DNA, the CDR3 is TGTGCCAGCAGACAAACCGGACAGGGGGGCACTGAAGCTTTCTTT. Protein: CASRQTGQGGTEAFF.